These 17 T cell receptor beta chains came from one sample sequenced in a study of cytomegalovirus exposure and HLA in healthy donors. Sequenced by immunoSEQ multiplex PCR; TCRdb stores in-frame clones only, minus some. The sample lists 150,000 to 200,000 clones, around 85% occurring once. Sequencing was carried out using PBMCs. Receptors originate from a young man in good health and CMV-seropositive.

The chain combines TRBV7-9 with TRBJ2-7, with a tentative D call TRBD1 (6 bases). V lost 2 bases and J lost 2, with 7 bases in between. The CDR3 covers 13 residues. CDR1 is SEHNR and CDR2 is FQNEAQ in the germline V gene (reference sequence). CDR3 DNA sequence: TGTGCCAGCAGCTTATCAGGGGCCTACGAGCAGTACTTC. This gives the protein CASSLSGAYEQYF. The full variable domain, in which reference TRBV7-9 and TRBJ2-7 provide the parts outside the CDR3, is DTGVSQNPRHKITKRGQNVTFRCDPISEHNRLYWYRQTLGQGPEFLTYFQNEAQLEKSRLLSDRFSAERPKGSFSTLEIQRTEQGDSAMYLCASSLSGAYEQYFGPGTRLTVT.

J is TRBJ1-5 and V is TRBV6-5; a possible D gene is TRBD1 (5 bases). V was shortened by 0 bases and J by 4 bases, with 10 bases between the two germline ends. CDR1 MNHEY and CDR2 SVGAGI come from the germline V gene. The CDR3 is 15 amino acids. The CDR3 protein is CASSYSLAGNQPQHF. CDR3 in DNA: TGTGCCAGCAGTTACTCTTTGGCAGGGAATCAGCCCCAGCATTTT.

The V and J genes are TRBV9 and TRBJ1-6, with a possible D match to TRBD1 (6 bases). V was cut by 0 bases and J by 9 bases, with 13 bases left in between. The CDR3 is made up of 15 amino acids. The germline CDR1 and CDR2 sequences are SGDLS and YYNGEE. CDR3 in amino acids: CASSVEAGGGSPLHF. The CDR3 DNA reads as TGTGCCAGCAGCGTAGAAGCGGGGGGCGGTTCACCCCTCCACTTT.

The chain combines TRBV6-1 with TRBJ2-2; tentative D call: TRBD1 (6 bases). CDR3 length: 13 residues. CDR1 is MNHNS and CDR2 is SASEGT in the germline V gene. V shed 1 base and J shed 8 bases, with 8 bases lying between them. The chain's CDR3 is CASSEVRGGELFF. The CDR3 DNA sequence: TGTGCCAGCAGTGAAGTAAGGGGGGGGGAGCTGTTTTTT.

This rearrangement joins TRBV2 to TRBJ2-3; D gene uncertain. Germline assignment: CDR1 SNHLY and CDR2 FYNNEI. The CDR3 consists of 12 residues. V was shortened by 7 bases and J by 2 bases, with 7 bases between the two germline ends. CDR3 amino acids: CASTYYTDTQYF. The CDR3, as DNA: TGTGCCAGCACCTACTACACAGATACGCAGTATTTT.

CDR3 nucleotide sequence: TGCGCCAGCAGCCTGGAGGGTAGCGGGGGGTTTCCTAGCACAGATACGCAGTATTTT. The encoded protein is CASSLEGSGGFPSTDTQYF. The V gene is TRBV5-1, the J gene TRBJ2-3, with 10 nucleotides matching TRBD2. The trim removed 4 bases at V and 0 bases at J, leaving 14 bases unmatched. Germline V gene sequence: CDR1 SGHRS, CDR2 YFSETQ. CDR3 size: 19 residues.

The chain couples TRBV7-9 to TRBJ1-2; D possibly corresponds to TRBD1 (5 bases). Between the trimmed V and J ends, which lost 5 bases and 1 base, there was a span of 17 bases. The CDR3 covers 16 residues. CDR1 SEHNR and CDR2 FQNEAQ come from the germline V gene (reference sequence). CDR3 amino acids: CASSPSGTDGNYGYTF. CDR3 bases: TGTGCCAGCAGCCCGAGCGGGACCGACGGTAACTATGGCTACACCTTC.

J is TRBJ1-1 and V is TRBV5-1; the D is unclear. Looked up from germline, CDR1 is SGHRS and CDR2 is YFSETQ. V was cut by 4 bases and J by 1 base, with 14 bases left in between. This CDR3 has 15 residues. CDR3 coding DNA: TGCGCCAGCAGCCCCTTTCTGACTTCGAACACTGAAGCTTTCTTT. Amino acid sequence: CASSPFLTSNTEAFF.

The chain couples TRBV10-3 to TRBJ2-3; TRBD2 matches at 9 bases. Trimming removed 6 bases from V and 2 bases from J; junction bases left unmatched: 9. Germline CDR1 is ENHRY and CDR2 is SYGVKD. The length of the CDR3 is 16 residues. The chain's CDR3 is CAIRTSSGVFTDTQYF. For the CDR3, the DNA is TGTGCCATCAGGACTTCTAGCGGGGTTTTCACAGATACGCAGTATTTT.

J is TRBJ2-3 and V is TRBV9; 15 nucleotides match TRBD2. J lost 3 bases, V lost 0 bases, and 2 bases had no gene match. The CDR3 contains 17 residues. CDR1 is SGDLS and CDR2 is YYNGEE in the germline V gene. The CDR3 sequence is CASSVGTSGGATDTQYF. The CDR3, as DNA: TGTGCCAGCAGCGTAGGGACTAGCGGGGGGGCTACAGATACGCAGTATTTT.

The rearrangement links TRBV6-1 to TRBJ2-1; perhaps TRBD1 as D (5 bases). The V gene lost 1 base and the J gene lost 5 bases, with 6 bases spanning the gap. Germline CDR1 reads MNHNS; CDR2 reads SASEGT. This CDR3 contains 13 residues. CDR3 protein: CASSEEQDNEQFF. The CDR3, as DNA: TGTGCCAGCAGTGAAGAACAGGACAATGAGCAGTTCTTC.

The chain has TRBV5-5 and TRBJ2-7; TRBD2 matches 12 bases. The CDR3 loop spans 13 amino acids. Germline trimming cut 4 bases from V and 6 bases from J; bases unmatched to any gene: 2. Germline lookup yields CDR1 SGHKS and CDR2 YYEKEE (reference sequence). The CDR3 sequence: CASSLGLAGEQYF. CDR3 in DNA: TGTGCCAGCAGCCTGGGACTAGCGGGCGAGCAGTACTTC. Variable domain in full (rest from reference TRBV5-5 and TRBJ2-7): DAGVTQSPTHLIKTRGQQVTLRCSPISGHKSVSWYQQVLGQGPQFIFQYYEKEERGRGNFPDRFSARQFPNYSSELNVNALLLGDSALYLCASSLGLAGEQYFGPGTRLTVT.

The chain is built from TRBV15 and TRBJ2-5, with 8 bases aligning to TRBD1. The CDR3 sequence is 15 residues long. Per the germline V gene, CDR1 is LNHNV and CDR2 is YYDKDF (reference sequence). After removal of 5 bases from V and 2 bases from J, the junction contained 7 bases not matched to a gene. The CDR3 DNA reads as TGTGCCACCAGCCTCCGGGACAGGAGGCAAGAGACCCAGTACTTC. As protein: CATSLRDRRQETQYF.

The genes are TRBV9 and TRBJ1-4, with 8 bases fitting TRBD1. Trimming cost V 3 bases and J 4 bases; bases outside gene matches: 5. The CDR3 has 15 residues. CDR1 and CDR2 (germline): SGDLS, YYNGEE. The CDR3 nucleotides read TGTGCCAGCAGCGCATGGACAGGGCTTAATGAAAAACTGTTTTTT. Its protein product is CASSAWTGLNEKLFF. The full variable domain, its missing parts supplied by reference TRBV9 and TRBJ1-4, is DSGVTQTPKHLITATGQRVTLRCSPRSGDLSVYWYQQSLDQGLQFLIQYYNGEERAKGNILERFSAQQFPDLHSELNLSSLELGDSALYFCASSAWTGLNEKLFFGSGTQLSVL.

The rearrangement joins TRBV7-3 to TRBJ2-5; a possible D gene is TRBD2 (6 bases). The V and J ends lost 1 base and 4 bases respectively, with 10 bases between them. The CDR3 extends over 14 amino acids. CDR1 is SGHTA, CDR2 FQGTGA, per germline. In nucleotides, the CDR3 is TGTGCCAGCAGCTTAATTGGCGGGGTAGAGACCCAGTACTTC. Amino acid sequence: CASSLIGGVETQYF.

The CDR3 DNA reads TGTGCCAGCAGCGTAGAAGTGGTTCGGTCGAACACTGAAGCTTTCTTT. Its protein is CASSVEVVRSNTEAFF. The rearrangement joins TRBV9 to TRBJ1-1; D gene ambiguous. CDR3 length equals 16 residues. Germline V gives CDR1 SGDLS, CDR2 YYNGEE. V was pared by 0 bases and J by 1 base, with 13 bases between.

This clone was observed once. The chain is built from TRBV25-1 and TRBJ1-6; D might be TRBD1 (6 bases). The CDR3 totals 15 residues. The germline gives CDR1 MGHDK, CDR2 SYGVNS. V lost 0 bases and J lost 8, with 11 bases in between. The CDR3 nucleotides are TGTGCCAGCAGTGAATATCTGGGGGCGGATTCACCCCTCCACTTT. Amino acids: CASSEYLGADSPLHF.